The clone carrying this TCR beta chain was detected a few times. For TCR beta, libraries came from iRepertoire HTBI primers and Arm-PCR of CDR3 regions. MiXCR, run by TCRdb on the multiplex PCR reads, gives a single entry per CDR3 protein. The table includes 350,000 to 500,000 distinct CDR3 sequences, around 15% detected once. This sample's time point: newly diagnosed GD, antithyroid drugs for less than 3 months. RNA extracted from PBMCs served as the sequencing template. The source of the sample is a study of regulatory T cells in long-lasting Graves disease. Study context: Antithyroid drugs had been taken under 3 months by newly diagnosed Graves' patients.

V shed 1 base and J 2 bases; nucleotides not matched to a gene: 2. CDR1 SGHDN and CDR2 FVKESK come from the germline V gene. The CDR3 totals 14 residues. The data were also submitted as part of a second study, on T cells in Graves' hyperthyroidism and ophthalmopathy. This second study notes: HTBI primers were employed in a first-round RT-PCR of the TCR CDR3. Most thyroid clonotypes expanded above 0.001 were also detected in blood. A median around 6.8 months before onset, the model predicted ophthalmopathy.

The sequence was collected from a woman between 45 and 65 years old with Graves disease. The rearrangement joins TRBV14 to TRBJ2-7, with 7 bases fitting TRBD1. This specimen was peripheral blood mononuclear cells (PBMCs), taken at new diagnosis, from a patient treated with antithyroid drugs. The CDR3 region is CASSQAGTAYEQYF. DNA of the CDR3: TGTGCCAGCAGCCAAGCCGGGACAGCCTACGAGCAGTACTTC. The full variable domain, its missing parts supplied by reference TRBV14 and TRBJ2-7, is EAGVTQFPSHSVIEKGQTVTLRCDPISGHDNLYWYRRVMGKEIKFLLHFVKESKQDESGMPNNRFLAERTGGTYSTLKVQPAELEDSGVYFCASSQAGTAYEQYFGPGTRLTVT.